The following is a T cell receptor (beta chain) sequence with its context. Its antigen is unknown. The data originate from a study of radiotherapy plus CTLA-4 blockade in lung cancer. Study information: Disease control reached approximately 31%, with objective responses in over 15%.

Libraries were prepared by immunoSEQ multiplex PCR; TCRdb keeps only in-frame clonotypes and omits some of them. The sample lists about 54,000 clones; approximately 80% were seen once. The CDR3 length is 16 residues. Germline trimming cut 5 bases from V and 4 bases from J; bases unmatched to any gene: 8. Germline V gives CDR1 SGHTA, CDR2 FQGNSA. Focal radiation plus CTLA-4 blockade with ipilimumab was administered to patients who had chemo-refractory metastatic non-small-cell lung cancer. Study results and limitations: In blood, early T cell clone dynamics reportedly predicted response best, together with interferon-beta. Expansion in blood of tumor-derived TCR clones was seen after radiotherapy plus ipilimumab.

The rearrangement joins TRBV7-2 to TRBJ2-2; TRBD1 aligns across 9 bases. The receptor was derived from a human donor with non-small cell lung cancer who had a partial response to radiotherapy plus ipilimumab. Sequenced material: peripheral blood, taken from a patient treated with radiotherapy plus ipilimumab. In DNA, the CDR3 is TGTGCCAGCAGCGCGGCGGGACAGGGCGGCACCGGGGAGCTGTTTTTT. It is translated as CASSAAGQGGTGELFF.